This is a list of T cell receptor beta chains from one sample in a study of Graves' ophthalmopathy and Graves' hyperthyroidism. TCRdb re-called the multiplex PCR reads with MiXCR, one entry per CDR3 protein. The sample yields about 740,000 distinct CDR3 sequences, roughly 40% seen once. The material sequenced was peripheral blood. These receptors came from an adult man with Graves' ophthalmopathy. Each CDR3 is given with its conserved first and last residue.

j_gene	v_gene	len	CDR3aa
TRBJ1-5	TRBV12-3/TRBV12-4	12	CASSRASQPQHF
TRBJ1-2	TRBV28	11	CASRGYHGYTF
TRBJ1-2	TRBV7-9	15	CASSSRGLSNYGYTF
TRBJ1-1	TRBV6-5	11	CASSTVAEAFF
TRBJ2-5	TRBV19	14	CATARDRHQETQYF
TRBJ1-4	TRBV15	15	CATSSEAARDGKLFF
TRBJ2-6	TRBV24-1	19	CATSDSMTGLLSGANVLTF
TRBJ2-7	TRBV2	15	CASSLVRGRGYEQYF
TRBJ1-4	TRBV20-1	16	CSAGVYTSATNEKLFF
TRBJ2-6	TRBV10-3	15	CAISGGDSGANVPTF
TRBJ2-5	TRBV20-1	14	CSARTNSGRETQYF
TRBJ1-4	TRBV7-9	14	CASSPGPSNEKLFF
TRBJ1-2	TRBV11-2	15	CASSEQTAGGWGYTF
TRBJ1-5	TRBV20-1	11	CSGELKETQHF
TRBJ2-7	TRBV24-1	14	CASRDSRDSYEQYF
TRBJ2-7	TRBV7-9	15	CASSNSTGGWNEQYF
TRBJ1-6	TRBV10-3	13	CASADSYNSPLHF
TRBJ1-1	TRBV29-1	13	CSLEGRAATEAFF
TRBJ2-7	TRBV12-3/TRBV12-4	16	CASSPAQGSGPYEQYF
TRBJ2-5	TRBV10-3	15	CASSGLRGMSETQYF
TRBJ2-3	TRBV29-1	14	CSVVWGLPADTQYF
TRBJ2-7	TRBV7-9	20	CASSLAPGAAGGIRTYEQYF
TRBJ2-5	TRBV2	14	CASIRDGGGQPQYF
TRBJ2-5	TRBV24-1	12	CATSGAAETQYF
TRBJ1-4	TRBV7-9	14	CASSLGGASEKLFF
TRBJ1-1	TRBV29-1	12	CSGGQGITEAFF
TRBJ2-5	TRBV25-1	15	CASSPTSESSETQYF
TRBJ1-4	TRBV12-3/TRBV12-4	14	CASSLDRAAGKLFF
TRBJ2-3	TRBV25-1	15	CASSVTGGGTDTQYF
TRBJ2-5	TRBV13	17	CASSYSTGTGGQETQYF
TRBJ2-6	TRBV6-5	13	CASLGPGANVLTF
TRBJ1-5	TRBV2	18	CASRGTDRVSDSNQPQHF
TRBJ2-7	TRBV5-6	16	CASSLPSQGNPYEQYF
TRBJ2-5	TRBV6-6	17	CASSYRTSGGHQETQYF
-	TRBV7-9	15	CASSLGAGQKETQYF
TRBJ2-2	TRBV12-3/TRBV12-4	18	CASSLALTLGSHTGELFF
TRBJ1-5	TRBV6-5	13	CASRVREDQPQHF
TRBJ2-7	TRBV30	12	CAWSVLHREQYF
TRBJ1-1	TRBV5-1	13	CASSLEAERQAFF
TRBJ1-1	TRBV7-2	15	CASSYSNRGGTEAFF
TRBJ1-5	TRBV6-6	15	CASSYRQLSNQPQHF
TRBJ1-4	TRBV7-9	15	CASSLVSGGSEKLFF
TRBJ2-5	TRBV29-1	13	CSAVPGTEETQYF
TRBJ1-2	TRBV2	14	CASSPGAGGDGYTF
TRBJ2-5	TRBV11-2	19	CASSQRFGTSGRAQETQYF
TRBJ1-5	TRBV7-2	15	CASSLSRAYNQPQHF
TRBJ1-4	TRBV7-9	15	CASRKTTGWDEKLFF
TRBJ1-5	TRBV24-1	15	CASSPHGQENQPQHF